One T cell receptor beta chain is described in this entry. These data are taken from a study of T cells after yellow fever vaccination. Each CDR3 protein is one row after TCRdb ran MiXCR on the 5' RACE reads. Of around 300,000 distinct CDR3 sequences in the sample, around 4.3% were seen once. CDR3 length: 17 residues. The ends were cut back, 5 bases at V and 2 bases at J, with 19 bases in the middle. The clonotype comes from a man between 18 and 29 years old who received the YFV17D yellow fever vaccine. The rearrangement joins TRBV12-3 or TRBV12-4 to TRBJ1-3; TRBD1 might be the D (5 bases). The sample was PBMCs, taken 15 days after the yellow fever booster vaccination. The CDR3 nucleotides read TGTGCCAGCAGTCCCACCTTGGGGGAAAGGACTGGAAACACCATATATTTT. This codes for CASSPTLGERTGNTIYF.